The entry below describes one T cell receptor beta chain. The CDR3 is made up of 15 amino acids. Germline V lookup: CDR1 MNHEY, CDR2 SMNVEV (reference sequence). Trimming stripped 1 base from V and 1 base from J, with 7 bases between. This sample is drawn from a study of blood T cells in healthy people across ages. For the second PCR, which ran for about 7 to 11 cycles, a sample-barcoded 5' primer and a J-beta primer mix were used. Tags on each cDNA molecule came from a template-switch adaptor with 12 random nucleotides. MiXCR was run by TCRdb on the 5' RACE reads, yielding one entry per CDR3 protein. Of 1.8 million or so distinct CDR3 sequences in the sample, around 40% were seen once. Donors each provided about 9.5 milliliters of peripheral blood. A minimum of 7 million PBMCs was isolated per sample.

The rearrangement joins TRBV27 to TRBJ2-2; D not certain. Material for sequencing was blood. The sequence was collected from a human donor in good health. The CDR3 DNA is TGTGCCAGCAGTTTATATTCAGGGAACACCGGGGAGCTGTTTTTT. This translates into CASSLYSGNTGELFF.